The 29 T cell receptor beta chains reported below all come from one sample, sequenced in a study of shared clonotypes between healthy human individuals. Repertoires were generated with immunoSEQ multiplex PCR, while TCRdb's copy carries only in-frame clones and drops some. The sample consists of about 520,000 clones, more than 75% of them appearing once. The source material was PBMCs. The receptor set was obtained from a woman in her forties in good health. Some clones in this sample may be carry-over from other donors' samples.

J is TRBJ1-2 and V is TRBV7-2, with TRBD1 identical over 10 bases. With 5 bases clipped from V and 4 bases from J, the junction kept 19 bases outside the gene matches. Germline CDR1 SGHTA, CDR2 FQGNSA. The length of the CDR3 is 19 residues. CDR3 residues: CASSRIRDRGPHTTYGYTF. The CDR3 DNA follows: TGTGCCAGCAGCCGCATTAGGGACAGGGGCCCCCATACCACCTATGGCTACACCTTC.

The CDR3 is CASSSSRASGNQPQHF. The DNA for the CDR3 is TGTGCCAGCAGCTCCAGCAGGGCCTCGGGCAATCAGCCCCAGCATTTT. This rearrangement joins TRBV7-4 to TRBJ1-5; perhaps TRBD1 as D (5 bases). Germline V gene lookup returns CDR1 SGHVT and CDR2 SQSDAQ. The V end lost 4 bases, the J end lost 2 bases, and 15 bases lay between the germline ends. The length of the CDR3 is 16 residues.

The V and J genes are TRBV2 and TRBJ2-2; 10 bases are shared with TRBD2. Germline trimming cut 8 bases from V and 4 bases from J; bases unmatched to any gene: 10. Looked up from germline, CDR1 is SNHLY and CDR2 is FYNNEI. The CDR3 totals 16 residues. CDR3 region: CASGGPAGGSTGELFF. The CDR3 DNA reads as TGTGCCAGCGGCGGCCCAGCGGGAGGGAGCACCGGGGAGCTGTTTTTT.

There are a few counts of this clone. The CDR3 region has the DNA TGTGCCAGCAGTGACGTTGCGGGAGACTACAATGAGCAGTTCTTC. It is translated as CASSDVAGDYNEQFF. The chain recombines TRBV6-4 with TRBJ2-1, with 7 bases that match TRBD2. V trimming: 2 bases; J trimming: 3 bases; junction bases outside the gene matches: 4. Per the germline V gene, CDR1 is MRHNA and CDR2 is SNTAGT. The CDR3 contains 15 residues.

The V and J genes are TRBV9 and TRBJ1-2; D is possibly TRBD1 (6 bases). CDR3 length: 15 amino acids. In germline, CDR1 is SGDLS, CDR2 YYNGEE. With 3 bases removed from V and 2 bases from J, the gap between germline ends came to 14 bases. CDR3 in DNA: TGTGCCAGCAGCGCCCACTTACAGGGAAACTATGGCTACACCTTC. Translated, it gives CASSAHLQGNYGYTF.

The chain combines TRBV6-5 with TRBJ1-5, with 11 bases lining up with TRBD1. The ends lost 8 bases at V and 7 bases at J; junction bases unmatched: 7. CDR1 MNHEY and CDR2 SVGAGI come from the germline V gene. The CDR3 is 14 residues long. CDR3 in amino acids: CASSRDRGDQPQHF. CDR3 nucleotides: TGTGCCAGCTCCCGGGACAGGGGGGACCAGCCCCAGCATTTT.

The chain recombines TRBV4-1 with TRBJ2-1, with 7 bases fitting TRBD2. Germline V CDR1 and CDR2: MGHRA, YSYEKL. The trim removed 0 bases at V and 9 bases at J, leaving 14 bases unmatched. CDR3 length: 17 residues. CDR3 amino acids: CASSQELPAGRLGEQFF. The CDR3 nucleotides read TGCGCCAGCAGCCAAGAACTTCCAGCGGGAAGGCTCGGTGAGCAGTTCTTC.

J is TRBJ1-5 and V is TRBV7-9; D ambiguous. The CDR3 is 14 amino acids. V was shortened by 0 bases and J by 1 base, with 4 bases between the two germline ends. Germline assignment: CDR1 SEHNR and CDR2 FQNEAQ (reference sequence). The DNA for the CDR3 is TGTGCCAGCAGCTTAGCGGGCAGCAATCAGCCCCAGCATTTT. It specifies CASSLAGSNQPQHF.

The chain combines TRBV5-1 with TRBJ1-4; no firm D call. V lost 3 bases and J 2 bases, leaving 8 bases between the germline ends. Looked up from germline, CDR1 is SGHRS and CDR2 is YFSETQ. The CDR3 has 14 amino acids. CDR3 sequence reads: CASSSDNTNEKLFF. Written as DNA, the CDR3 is TGCGCCAGCAGCTCCGACAACACTAATGAAAAACTGTTTTTT.

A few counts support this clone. In DNA form, the CDR3 reads TGTGCCAGCAGTGATGGTACTACGCACACAGATACGCAGTATTTT. Its protein is CASSDGTTHTDTQYF. The J gene is TRBJ2-3, the V gene TRBV6-4; D uncertain. Trimming shortened V by 3 bases and J by 2 bases, and 12 bases separated the two germline ends. The V gene's germline CDR1 is MRHNA and CDR2 SNTAGT. CDR3 length equals 15 residues.

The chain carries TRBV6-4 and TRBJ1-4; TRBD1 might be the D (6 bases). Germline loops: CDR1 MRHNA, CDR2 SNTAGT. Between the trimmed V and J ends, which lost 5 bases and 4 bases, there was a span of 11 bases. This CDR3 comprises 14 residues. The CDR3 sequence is CASSPTGHNEKLFF. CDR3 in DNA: TGTGCCAGCAGTCCGACAGGACATAATGAAAAACTGTTTTTT.

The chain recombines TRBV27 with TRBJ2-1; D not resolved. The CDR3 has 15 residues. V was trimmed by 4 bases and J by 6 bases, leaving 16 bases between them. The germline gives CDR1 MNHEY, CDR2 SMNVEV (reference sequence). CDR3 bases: TGTGCCAGCAGTTCCGCTCCAGGTGGGGTCAATGAGCAGTTCTTC. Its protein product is CASSSAPGGVNEQFF.

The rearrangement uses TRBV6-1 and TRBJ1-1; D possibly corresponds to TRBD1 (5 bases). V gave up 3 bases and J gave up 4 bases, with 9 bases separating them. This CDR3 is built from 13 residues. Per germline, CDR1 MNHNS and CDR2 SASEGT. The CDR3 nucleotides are TGTGCCAGCAGTGAGGGCAGGGTCACTGAAGCTTTCTTT. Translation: CASSEGRVTEAFF.

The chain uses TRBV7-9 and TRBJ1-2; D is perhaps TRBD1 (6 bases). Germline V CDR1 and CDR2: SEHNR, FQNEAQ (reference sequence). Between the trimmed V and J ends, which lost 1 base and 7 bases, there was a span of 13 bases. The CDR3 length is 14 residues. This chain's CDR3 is CASSLVTGGGGYTF. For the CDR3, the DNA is TGTGCCAGCAGCTTAGTAACAGGAGGGGGTGGCTACACCTTC.

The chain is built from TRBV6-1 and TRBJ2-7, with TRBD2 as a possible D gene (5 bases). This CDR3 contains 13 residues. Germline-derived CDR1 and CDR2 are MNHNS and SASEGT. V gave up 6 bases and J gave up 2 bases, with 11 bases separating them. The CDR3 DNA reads TGTGCCAGCAGGGGGAGCGGTACCTACGAGCAGTACTTC. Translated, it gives CASRGSGTYEQYF.

The CDR3 DNA is TGTGCCAGCTCACCAAAGGTGCGGGACTACTCTGGGGCCAACGTCCTGACTTTC. It specifies CASSPKVRDYSGANVLTF. The chain links TRBV18 to TRBJ2-6; 7 bases are shared with TRBD2. The CDR3 consists of 18 residues. After removal of 2 bases from V and 0 bases from J, the junction contained 7 bases not matched to a gene. Germline V gene data show CDR1 as KGHSH and CDR2 as LQKENI.

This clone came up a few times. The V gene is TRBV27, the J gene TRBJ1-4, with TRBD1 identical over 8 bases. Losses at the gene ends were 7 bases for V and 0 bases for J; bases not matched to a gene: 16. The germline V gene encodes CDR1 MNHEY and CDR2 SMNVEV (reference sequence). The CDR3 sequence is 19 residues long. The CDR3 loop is CASILFKDREITTNEKLFF. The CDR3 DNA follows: TGTGCCAGCATCCTATTTAAGGACAGGGAAATAACAACTAATGAAAAACTGTTTTTT.

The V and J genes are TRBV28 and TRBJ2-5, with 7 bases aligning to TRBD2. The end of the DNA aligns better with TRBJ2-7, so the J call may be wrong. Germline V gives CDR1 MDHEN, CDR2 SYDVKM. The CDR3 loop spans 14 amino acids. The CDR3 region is CASSFLAATYEQYF. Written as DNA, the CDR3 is TGTGCCAGCAGTTTCCTAGCGGCAACCTACGAGCAGTACTTC.

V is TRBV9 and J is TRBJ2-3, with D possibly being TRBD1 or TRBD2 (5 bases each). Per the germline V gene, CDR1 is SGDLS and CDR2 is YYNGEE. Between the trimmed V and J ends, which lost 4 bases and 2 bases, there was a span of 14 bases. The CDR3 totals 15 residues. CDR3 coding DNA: TGTGCCAGCAGCCAACACGGGGCCCTCACAGATACGCAGTATTTT. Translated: CASSQHGALTDTQYF.

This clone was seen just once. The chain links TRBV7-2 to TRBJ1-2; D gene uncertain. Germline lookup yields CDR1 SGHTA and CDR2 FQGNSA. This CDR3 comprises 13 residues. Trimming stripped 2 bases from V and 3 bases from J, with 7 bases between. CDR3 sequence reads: CASSLFTHYGYTF. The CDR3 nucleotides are TGTGCCAGCAGCTTATTTACCCACTATGGCTACACCTTC.

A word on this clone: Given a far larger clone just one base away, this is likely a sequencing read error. The CDR3 bases are TGTGCCAGCAGCAAAGGACAAGCCTTCGGGCCGATCTACGAGCAGTACTTC. Translation gives CASSKGQAFGPIYEQYF. The chain combines TRBV5-4 with TRBJ2-7; maybe TRBD1 (5 bases). CDR1 is SGHNT and CDR2 is YYREEE in the germline V gene (reference sequence). The CDR3 spans 17 residues. The germline V and J ends were trimmed by 4 bases and 3 bases, with 23 bases remaining between them.

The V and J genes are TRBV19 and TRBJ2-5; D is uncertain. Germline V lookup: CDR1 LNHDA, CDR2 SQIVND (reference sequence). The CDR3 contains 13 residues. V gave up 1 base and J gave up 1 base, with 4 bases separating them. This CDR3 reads CASSIGVQETQYF. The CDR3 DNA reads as TGTGCCAGTAGTATAGGGGTCCAAGAGACCCAGTACTTC.

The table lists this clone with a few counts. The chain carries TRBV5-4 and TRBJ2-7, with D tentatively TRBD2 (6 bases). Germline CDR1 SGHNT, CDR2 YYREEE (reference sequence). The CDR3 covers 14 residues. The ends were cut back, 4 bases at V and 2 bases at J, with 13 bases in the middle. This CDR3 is CASSPRLDTYEQYF. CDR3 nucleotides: TGTGCCAGCAGCCCACGACTAGATACCTACGAGCAGTACTTC.

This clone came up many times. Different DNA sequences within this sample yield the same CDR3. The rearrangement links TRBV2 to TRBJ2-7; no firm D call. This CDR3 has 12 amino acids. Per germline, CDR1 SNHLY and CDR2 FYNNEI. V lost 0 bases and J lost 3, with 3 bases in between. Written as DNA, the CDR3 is TGTGCCAGCAGTGAAGCCCTCTACGAGCAGTACTTC. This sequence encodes CASSEALYEQYF. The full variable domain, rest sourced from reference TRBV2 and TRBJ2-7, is EPEVTQTPSHQVTQMGQEVILRCVPISNHLYFYWYRQILGQKVEFLVSFYNNEISEKSEIFDDQFSVERPDGSNFTLKIRSTKLEDSAMYFCASSEALYEQYFGPGTRLTVT.

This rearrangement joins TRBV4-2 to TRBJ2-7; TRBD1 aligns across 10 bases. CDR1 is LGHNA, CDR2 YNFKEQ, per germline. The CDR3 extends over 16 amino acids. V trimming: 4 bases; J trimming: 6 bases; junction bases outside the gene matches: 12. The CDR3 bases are TGTGCCAGCAGCCTAATACCGGGACAGGGGTCCGGCGAGCAGTACTTC. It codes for CASSLIPGQGSGEQYF.

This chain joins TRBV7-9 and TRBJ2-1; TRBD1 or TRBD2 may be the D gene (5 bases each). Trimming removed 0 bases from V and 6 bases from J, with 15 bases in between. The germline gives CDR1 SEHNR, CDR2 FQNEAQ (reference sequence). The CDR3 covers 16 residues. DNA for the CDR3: TGTGCCAGCAGCTTAGCGGCGGCAGGGAGTGGCAATGAGCAGTTCTTC. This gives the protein CASSLAAAGSGNEQFF.

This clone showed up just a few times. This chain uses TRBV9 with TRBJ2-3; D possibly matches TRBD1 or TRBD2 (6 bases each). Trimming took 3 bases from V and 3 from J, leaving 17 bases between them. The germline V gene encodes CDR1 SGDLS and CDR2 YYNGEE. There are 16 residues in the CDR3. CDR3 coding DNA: TGTGCCAGCAGCGCCAGAGGGGGACGGGGGACAGATACGCAGTATTTT. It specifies CASSARGGRGTDTQYF.

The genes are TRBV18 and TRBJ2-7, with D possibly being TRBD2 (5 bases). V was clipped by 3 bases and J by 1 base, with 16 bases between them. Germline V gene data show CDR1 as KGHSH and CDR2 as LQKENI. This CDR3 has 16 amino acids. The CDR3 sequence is CASSPRGSLPSYEQYF. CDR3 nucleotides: TGTGCCAGCTCACCCCGGGGTTCTTTACCTTCCTACGAGCAGTACTTC.

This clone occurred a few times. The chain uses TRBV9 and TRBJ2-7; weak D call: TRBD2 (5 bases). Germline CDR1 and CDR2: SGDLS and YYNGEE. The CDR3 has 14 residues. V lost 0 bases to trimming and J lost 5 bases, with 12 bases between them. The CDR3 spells CASSVGRPEDEQYF. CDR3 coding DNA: TGTGCCAGCAGCGTAGGCAGACCGGAGGACGAGCAGTACTTC.